This note documents a single T cell receptor (beta chain) sequence. Trimming at V came to 4 bases and at J to 13 bases, leaving 7 bases not matched to a gene. Germline CDR1 reads MNHEY; CDR2 reads SMNVEV (reference sequence). CDR3 size: 12 residues. Sampling consisted of one heparinised blood draw per donor, averaging about 116 mL. These data belong to a study of beta chain features in type 1 diabetes. All of the isolated RNA was reverse transcribed, so expressed TCRB transcripts were sequenced. TCRdb keeps only in-frame clones here, not all; method: immunoSEQ multiplex PCR. Of fewer than 900,000 clones in the sample, around a sixth were seen once.

This receptor was obtained from a woman under 30 in good health. Sequenced: naive CD4+ T cells from blood. The chain uses TRBV27 and TRBJ2-7; 10 bases agree with TRBD2. The CDR3 protein is CASSSSSGRSYF. The CDR3 bases are TGTGCCAGCAGTTCCTCTAGCGGGAGAAGTTACTTC.